This TCR beta chain is from a study of yellow fever vaccine responses in identical twins. Broader study findings: It has been reported that, in twins, the vaccine T cell response seemed partly convergent and partly personalized.

This clonotype occurred once. The target antigen is unknown. CDR1 SGHTA and CDR2 FQGTGA come from the germline V gene. The CDR3 is 13 residues long. V gave up 2 bases and J gave up 6 bases, with 7 bases separating them. TCRdb analysed the RT-PCR reads with MiXCR anew, one entry per CDR3 protein. This repertoire shows approximately 1,100 distinct CDR3 sequences, approximately 88% found once; its top ten account for 6.6%. The clonotype was recovered from a woman aged 18 to 35 who received the yellow fever vaccine. The J gene is TRBJ2-2, the V gene TRBV7-3; D remains ambiguous. This sample comprised T cells from blood (PBMCs), unsorted or a sorted subset (not recorded which), obtained before or after yellow fever vaccination (not recorded which). CDR3 coding DNA: TGTGCCAGCAGCTTAGGAGCAGCCGGGGAGCTGTTTTTT. Its translation: CASSLGAAGELFF. Together with reference TRBV7-3 and TRBJ2-2, the CDR3 gives the full variable domain: GAGVSQTPSNKVTEKGKYVELRCDPISGHTALYWYRQSLGQGPEFLIYFQGTGAADDSGLPNDRFFAVRPEGSVSTLKIQRTERGDSAVYLCASSLGAAGELFFGEGSRLTVL.